The clone carrying this T cell receptor beta chain has ten or more counts. As yet, its antigen is unknown. TCRdb called the RT-PCR reads again in MiXCR, with one record for every CDR3 protein. The table shows a few hundred thousand distinct CDR3 sequences, with 22% occurring only once. The data were taken from a study of response to subunit inactivated influenza vaccine. Regarding the study as a whole: With each seasonal influenza vaccination, the authors suggested, few new T cells are recruited.

V gave up 0 bases and J gave up 10 bases, with 18 bases separating them. The germline V gene has CDR1 LGHNA and CDR2 YSLEER. This CDR3 has 15 amino acids. This TCR was sampled from a man aged 50-75 years who received an inactivated influenza vaccine. This material consisted of PBMCs from blood, taken less than 22 months after vaccination. The chain couples TRBV4-3 to TRBJ1-1; D remains unclear. The CDR3 bases are TGCGCCAGCAGCCAAGATGCCGTGACCCTCTCCGGAGCTTTCTTT. Translation gives CASSQDAVTLSGAFF.